This T cell receptor (beta chain) was captured in a study of blood T cells in healthy people across ages. The authors ran a second PCR of about 7 to 11 cycles using a sample-barcoded 5' primer and a J-beta primer mix. TCRdb reprocessed the 5' RACE reads with MiXCR, giving one entry per CDR3 protein. The table shows about 1,600,000 distinct CDR3 sequences, with roughly 40% occurring only once. The trim removed 4 bases at V and 0 bases at J, leaving 6 bases unmatched. Germline loops: CDR1 MNHNS, CDR2 SASEGT. The CDR3 is made up of 16 amino acids. Donors were healthy Caucasian individuals from Russia aged about 6 to 95.

V gene TRBV6-1 combines with J gene TRBJ2-1; 7 bases agree with TRBD1. The receptor's source is a woman under 30 in good health. The sequenced sample was blood. As DNA, the CDR3 is TGTGCCAGCAGTGTCGAGGACAGGAGCTCCTACAATGAGCAGTTCTTC. Amino acid sequence: CASSVEDRSSYNEQFF.